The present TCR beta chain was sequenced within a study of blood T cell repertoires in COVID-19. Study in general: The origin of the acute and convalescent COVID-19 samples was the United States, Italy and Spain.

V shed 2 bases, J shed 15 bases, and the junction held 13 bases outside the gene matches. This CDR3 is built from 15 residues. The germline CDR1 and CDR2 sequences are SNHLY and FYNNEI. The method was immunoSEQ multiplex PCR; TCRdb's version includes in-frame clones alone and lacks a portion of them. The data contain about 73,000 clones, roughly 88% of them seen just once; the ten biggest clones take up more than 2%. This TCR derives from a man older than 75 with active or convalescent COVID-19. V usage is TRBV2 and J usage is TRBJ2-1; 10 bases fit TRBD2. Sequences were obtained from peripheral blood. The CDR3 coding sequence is TGTGCCAGCAGTGAAAGCGGTCTAGCGGGAGTTCCACGGTTCTTC. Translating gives CASSESGLAGVPRFF.